This T cell receptor (beta chain) was identified during a study of long-term antiretroviral therapy in people with HIV. Samples were assayed with immunoSEQ v3.0 at survey level. Profiling relied on immunoSEQ multiplex PCR, and the TCRdb table lists in-frame clones only, not all of them. The repertoire holds about 16,000 clones, around 77% seen once, with about 10% in the top ten. CDR1 is MNHEY and CDR2 is SMNVEV in the germline V gene (reference sequence). There are 16 residues in the CDR3. V was clipped by 7 bases and J by 2 bases, with 17 bases between them. The gene calls are TRBV27 and TRBJ2-2, with a possible D match to TRBD1 (5 bases). This clonotype was sampled from a woman in her thirties or forties with HIV. This material consisted of unsorted PBMCs, taken 2.3 years after starting antiretroviral therapy. CDR3 residues: CASTPTQVPNTGELFF. As DNA, the CDR3 is TGTGCCAGCACCCCCACACAGGTTCCCAACACCGGGGAGCTGTTTTTT.